These T cell receptor beta chains were read from a single sample in a study of metastatic and nonmetastatic thyroid tumors. TCRdb reassembled clones from the PCR reads with MiXCR. Among approximately 30,000 clones listed, less than 4% were seen once. Sequencing was done on a sample of blood. Source of these receptors: a male donor with papillary thyroid cancer or a benign thyroid nodule (not recorded which). Some clones in this sample may be carry-over from other donors' samples. Both conserved end residues are part of each CDR3. A D gene is named only where the DNA matches it firmly. Clone size is not always given. Where it is, it says once, few, many or a class for expanded clones.

d_gene | j_gene | abundance | v_gene | CDR3nt | CDR3aa
TRBD1 | TRBJ2-2 | - | TRBV6-2/TRBV6-3 | TGTGCCAGCAGTCCCAAACAGGGGTTGGGCGGGGAGCTGTTTTTT | CASSPKQGLGGELFF
- | TRBJ2-3 | many | TRBV11-2 | TGTGCCAGCAGCTTAGTACGCCCGGACAGACTCACAGATACGCAGTATTTT | CASSLVRPDRLTDTQYF
- | TRBJ2-2 | - | TRBV6-5 | TGTGCCAGCAGTTATCGGACAGTGGAGCTGTTTTTT | CASSYRTVELFF
- | TRBJ2-5 | few | TRBV10-2 | TGCGCCAGCAGTGAGTCGACCCGGGGCCGAGAGACCCAGTACTTC | CASSESTRGRETQYF
TRBD2 | TRBJ2-3 | few | TRBV20-1 | TGCAGTGCCGGTGGACTAGCGGGAGCAGATACGCAGTATTTT | CSAGGLAGADTQYF
- | TRBJ1-4 | many | TRBV5-1 | TGCGCCAGCAGCTTCGGTGGGGCAACTAATGAAAAACTGTTTTTT | CASSFGGATNEKLFF
- | TRBJ2-5 | many | TRBV30 | TGTGCCTGGGGCAGGGTGGAGACCCAGTACTTC | CAWGRVETQYF
- | TRBJ1-5 | - | TRBV6-1 | TGTGCCAGCAGTACTCAGGGAGATAATCAGCCCCAGCATTTT | CASSTQGDNQPQHF
TRBD1 | TRBJ1-2 | few | TRBV6-4 | TGTGCCAGCAGAATATACGACAGGGGGCACGGCTACACCTTC | CASRIYDRGHGYTF
TRBD2 | TRBJ2-7 | many | TRBV20-1 | TGCAGTGCTCCTTCCTATACTAGCGGGCTTTACTACGAGCAGTACTTC | CSAPSYTSGLYYEQYF
- | TRBJ2-7 | - | TRBV27 | TGTGCCAGCAGGAGACAGGTTGTCCCCTACGAGCAGTACTTC | CASRRQVVPYEQYF
- | TRBJ2-7 | - | TRBV2 | TGTGCCAGCGTGCTGGCCCTCGAGCAGTACTTC | CASVLALEQYF
TRBD2 | TRBJ2-3 | few | TRBV10-3 | TGTGCCATCAGTCAGTCCCAGCGGGGAGGGCGGGATACTCAGTATTTT | CAISQSQRGGRDTQYF
- | TRBJ2-3 | many | TRBV7-3 | TGTGCCAGCAGCTTACGACAGGGCACAGATACGCAGTATTTT | CASSLRQGTDTQYF
TRBD2 | TRBJ2-7 | many | TRBV13 | TGTGCCAGCAGCTCGATGGGACTAGCGGGAAAAGGGGCGGGCGAGCAGTACTTC | CASSSMGLAGKGAGEQYF
- | TRBJ1-5 | few | TRBV28 | TGTGCCAGCAGTTTAACGGCAGGAGCACAGCCCCCCCATTTT | CASSLTAGAQPPHF
- | TRBJ2-7 | - | TRBV6-1 | TGTGCCAACATCCCCCCGGTGGGTAGCGCGAGATACGAGCAGTACTTC | CANIPPVGSARYEQYF
- | TRBJ2-1 | - | TRBV6-2/TRBV6-3 | TGTGCCAGCAGTCTGTCGTTGGCGCCTAGCTCCTACAATGAGCAGTTCTTC | CASSLSLAPSSYNEQFF
TRBD2 | TRBJ2-1 | few | TRBV27 | TGTGCCAGCAGCTTAGAGGCGGGAGGCTCCTACAATGAGCAGTTCTTC | CASSLEAGGSYNEQFF
- | TRBJ1-2 | - | TRBV12-5 | TGTGCTAGTGGCCCAGGGACTGCCCATGGCTACACCTTC | CASGPGTAHGYTF
- | TRBJ1-5 | few | TRBV28 | TGTGCCAGCAGTTCGGGACCGACGGGGGATAGCAATCAGCCCCAGCATTTT | CASSSGPTGDSNQPQHF
TRBD2 | TRBJ2-3 | many | TRBV2 | TGTGCCAGCAGTGAAGCGGGGACTAGCGGGGACACGCAGTATTTT | CASSEAGTSGDTQYF
- | TRBJ1-1 | few | TRBV11-2 | TGTGCCAGCAGCTTAGGTGGGGGAAGTGAAGCTTTCTTT | CASSLGGGSEAFF
TRBD1 | TRBJ2-7 | medium-sized | TRBV6-2/TRBV6-3 | TGTGCCAGCAGTTACGCCGGGACAGGGGGCTACGAGCAGTACTTC | CASSYAGTGGYEQYF
TRBD1 | TRBJ1-5 | few | TRBV5-8 | TGTGCCAGCAGCGCATCAGGGGGTCAGCCCCAGCATTTT | CASSASGGQPQHF
- | TRBJ2-1 | many | TRBV7-9 | TGTGCCAGCAGCCCCAAGAGGAGGGTCTCCTACAATGAGCAGTTCTTC | CASSPKRRVSYNEQFF
TRBD2 | TRBJ2-1 | medium-sized | TRBV12-3/TRBV12-4 | TGTGCCAGCAGTCTGACTAGCGGGAGTTTGGAGCAGTTCTTC | CASSLTSGSLEQFF
- | TRBJ1-6 | many | TRBV20-1 | TGCAGTGCTAGAGGGGTAGGGCTTAATTCACCCCTCCACTTT | CSARGVGLNSPLHF
- | TRBJ1-3 | few | TRBV20-1 | TGCAGTGGTACCCGAGGGGCCTCTGGAAACACCATATATTTT | CSGTRGASGNTIYF
- | TRBJ2-7 | - | TRBV10-3 | TGTGCCATCAGTGAGGGGGCCATCGGGCCCTACGAGCAGTACTTC | CAISEGAIGPYEQYF
- | TRBJ2-7 | medium-sized | TRBV2 | TGTGCCAGCAGGAATGACGGCTCCTACGAGCAGTACTTC | CASRNDGSYEQYF
- | TRBJ2-5 | few | TRBV6-5 | TGTGCCAGCAGTTACTCGAGGGCTAGCCAAGAGACCCAGTACTTC | CASSYSRASQETQYF
- | TRBJ1-4 | many | TRBV20-1 | TGCAGTGCTAGAGGTCTGGACACCATCGATGAAAAACTGTTTTTT | CSARGLDTIDEKLFF
TRBD1 | TRBJ2-5 | - | TRBV6-9 | TGTGTCAGCGGTTGGACAGGGGACTCCGGGACCCAGTACTTC | CVSGWTGDSGTQYF
- | TRBJ2-7 | - | TRBV30 | TGTGCCTGGAGTTCCGGGGCAGGGAACCACGAGAAGTACTTC | CAWSSGAGNHEKYF
- | TRBJ2-2 | many | TRBV7-9 | TGTGCCAGCAGCTTGTCTCGGCGGGGAAACACCGGGGAGCTGTTTTTT | CASSLSRRGNTGELFF
- | TRBJ1-1 | many | TRBV27 | TGTGCCAGCAGTAAGCAGGTGATGAACACTGAAGCTTTCTTT | CASSKQVMNTEAFF
TRBD1 | TRBJ1-5 | many | TRBV6-1 | TGTGCCAGCAGTTCGGGACAGAAGAATCAGCCCCAGCATTTT | CASSSGQKNQPQHF
- | TRBJ2-7 | many | TRBV6-1 | TGTGCCAGCAGTGAAACCCCGTTTTGGCTGTGGCAACCGTCCTACGAGCAGTACTTC | CASSETPFWLWQPSYEQYF
- | TRBJ1-2 | few | TRBV19 | TGTGCCAGTAGACATCTCGGAACAAATGGCTACACCTTC | CASRHLGTNGYTF
TRBD2 | TRBJ2-5 | few | TRBV30 | TGTGCCTGGAGTGAAAGGGGGGGCGGGAGGGGCGAAGAGACCCAGTACTTC | CAWSERGGGRGEETQYF
- | TRBJ2-7 | few | TRBV6-5 | TGTGCCAGCAGTTACTCGGGGGGCAGGTCCTACGAGCAGTACTTC | CASSYSGGRSYEQYF
- | TRBJ2-7 | few | TRBV5-6 | TGTGCCAGCATCGCAGCCTGGCTCATGGCCAGTTCCTACGAGCAGTACTTC | CASIAAWLMASSYEQYF
TRBD2 | TRBJ2-2 | - | TRBV20-1 | TGCAGTGCTAGAGATCAGGTAGCGGGAGGAGACACCGGGGAGCTGTTTTTT | CSARDQVAGGDTGELFF
- | TRBJ2-3 | many | TRBV7-3 | TGTGCCAGCAGCCGACACTCTGGAGCGGCCAACACAGATACGCAGTATTTT | CASSRHSGAANTDTQYF
- | TRBJ1-2 | - | TRBV6-1 | TGTGCCAGCAACACCCGGGCTTGCTATGGCTACACCTTC | CASNTRACYGYTF
- | TRBJ1-5 | few | TRBV12-3/TRBV12-4 | TGTGCCAGCAGTTTTAGTATCCAGCCCCAGCATTTT | CASSFSIQPQHF
- | TRBJ2-7 | few | TRBV2 | TGTGCCAGCAGTGAAGCGGAGAGGGCCCAGGGGGGGTACGAGCAGTACTTC | CASSEAERAQGGYEQYF
TRBD1 | TRBJ2-7 | many | TRBV28 | TGTGCCAGCAGTTTAATACTCAGGGGGACAGGCATCCTCAACTACGAGCAGTACTTC | CASSLILRGTGILNYEQYF
- | TRBJ2-7 | - | TRBV28 | TGTGCCAGCAGTCCCCGGGGGAGGGGGTTACGCGAGCAGTACTTC | CASSPRGRGLREQYF
- | TRBJ1-1 | many | TRBV2 | TGTGCCAGCAGCCCGACAGGAGAAGCTTTCTTT | CASSPTGEAFF
- | TRBJ1-5 | few | TRBV6-2/TRBV6-3 | TGTGGCAGCAGCCAATCCAATCAGCCCCAGCATTTT | CGSSQSNQPQHF
- | TRBJ2-1 | - | TRBV30 | TGTGCCCGGAGTGAAACGACAGTTTCAAAGCAGTTCTTC | CARSETTVSKQFF
- | TRBJ2-2 | few | TRBV11-2 | TGTGCCAGCAGCTTAGGAGACTACAACACCGGGGAGCTGTTTTTT | CASSLGDYNTGELFF
- | TRBJ2-2 | medium-sized | TRBV24-1 | TGTGCCACCAAAGGGGGGTACACCGGGGAGCTGTTTTTT | CATKGGYTGELFF
- | TRBJ1-2 | few | TRBV5-1 | TGCGCCAGCGGGCCGGATTGGAACTATGGCTACACCTTC | CASGPDWNYGYTF
- | TRBJ2-7 | - | TRBV28 | TGTGCCAGCAGCCGGGGGAGGGGGCGCGACAACGAGCAGTACTTC | CASSRGRGRDNEQYF
- | TRBJ1-2 | many | TRBV29-1 | TGCAGCGTTGACAGGGGCGGCGGTGGCTACACCTTC | CSVDRGGGGYTF